This TCR beta chain originates from a study of post-analysis software for immune sequencing data. Study overall: The disease courses covered relapsing-remitting, secondary progressive and progressive-relapsing multiple sclerosis. Study-level results: Normalized Chao1 diversity in multiple sclerosis patients fell significantly below that of controls. About five TRBV segments occurring more often in patients than controls included TRBV5-6, TRBV5-1 and TRBV20-1.

On this clonotype: Its antigen is currently unknown.

Researchers reported that TCR beta cDNA libraries carried unique molecular identifiers. Yield was about 500,000 cDNA molecules from around 0.96 to 9.9 million T cells. TCRdb analysed the PCR reads with MiXCR anew, one entry per CDR3 protein. The repertoire has 750,000 to 950,000 distinct CDR3 sequences, roughly half of them found once; the top ten carry 4.6%. This CDR3 contains 16 residues. CDR1 is MDHEN and CDR2 is SYDVKM in the germline V gene. V shed 5 bases and J 13 bases; nucleotides not matched to a gene: 20. This TCR came from a girl under 18 with multiple sclerosis. The genes are TRBV28 and TRBJ2-4; 7 bases agree with TRBD1. Sequenced: blood. The chain's CDR3 is CASSPQGVASYNEQYF. The CDR3, as DNA: TGTGCCAGCAGTCCGCAGGGGGTAGCGTCCTACAATGAGCAGTACTTC.